This T cell receptor (beta chain) comes out of a study of Graves' ophthalmopathy and Graves' hyperthyroidism. Germline trimming cut 5 bases from V and 1 base from J; bases unmatched to any gene: 13. Germline values: CDR1 LNHNV, CDR2 YYDKDF (reference sequence). This CDR3 has 18 amino acids. RNA transcripts provided the template for amplifying TCR beta CDR3 regions. Amplification began with first-round RT-PCR using HTBI primers, then second-round multiplex PCR was performed. TCRdb re-called the multiplex PCR reads through MiXCR, storing one row per CDR3 protein. The sample holds 350,000 to 400,000 distinct CDR3 sequences, roughly 15% seen once. This clonotype was counted many times.

The chain is built from TRBV15 and TRBJ1-3; 8 nucleotides line up with TRBD1. Sequencing was carried out using peripheral blood. This clonotype was obtained from a young woman with stable Graves' hyperthyroidism. CDR3: CATSGPPDRVLSGNTIYF. The CDR3 nucleotides read TGTGCCACCAGCGGCCCGCCGGACAGGGTGCTTTCTGGAAACACCATATATTTT. The variable domain in full, with the rest retrieved from reference TRBV15 and TRBJ1-3, is DAMVIQNPRYQVTQFGKPVTLSCSQTLNHNVMYWYQQKSSQAPKLLFHYYDKDFNNEADTPDNFQSRRPNTSFCFLDIRSPGLGDTAMYLCATSGPPDRVLSGNTIYFGEGSWLTVV.